This record covers a single TCR beta chain. Antigen unknown. This could be a read error, since a much larger clone is one nucleotide away. Germline V gene sequence: CDR1 MNHEY, CDR2 SVGAGI. This CDR3 is built from 14 residues. Study results and limitations: Whole repertoires were not studied in the larger cohort, only one V-J beta rearrangement. Greatest tumor Treg TCR overlap was with tumor naive CD4+ cells.

Tregs were sorted as CD4+CD25+CD127-/low cells. From the 5' RACE reads, TCRdb called clonotypes with MiXCR, one entry per CDR3 protein. The table has 10,000 or so distinct CDR3 sequences, approximately 25% seen once. The chain joins TRBV6-5 to TRBJ1-2; 10 nucleotides align to TRBD1. This TCR came from a female donor with breast cancer. Sequencing was performed on Tregs sorted from blood. CDR3 DNA sequence: TGTGCCAGCAGCGCTCCCGGGACAGGGGATGGCCACACCTTC. It yields the protein CASSAPGTGDGHTF.